The T cell receptor beta chain under discussion was sequenced for a study of T cells in Graves' hyperthyroidism and ophthalmopathy. On the study more broadly: Initial diagnosis, before any treatment, was when peripheral blood was collected.

There were TCR beta CDR3 regions amplified from RNA transcripts. During a first-round RT-PCR of the TCR CDR3, the HTBI primer set was used. Each CDR3 protein is one row after TCRdb ran MiXCR on the multiplex PCR reads. The profile covers about 360,000 distinct CDR3 sequences, with 20% to 25% appearing a single time and roughly 70% taken by the ten largest. CDR3 size: 14 residues. Germline loops: CDR1 SGDLS, CDR2 YYNGEE. V lost 3 bases and J lost 5; bases outside the gene matches: 7. Remarks on this clonotype: Its antigen is undetermined.

Lactation, pregnancy, other autoimmune disease or uncontrolled infection excluded patients. Study-wide results and caveats: Model output signaled ophthalmopathy a median 6.5 months ahead of onset.

The TCR sequence derives from a man aged 50-59 years with Graves' hyperthyroidism. The chain is built from TRBV9 and TRBJ2-5, with TRBD2 matching over 7 bases. Specimen: blood. CDR3 residues: CASSARLAGETQYF. Written as DNA, the CDR3 is TGTGCCAGCAGCGCCAGACTAGCCGGTGAGACCCAGTACTTC.